A single sample is the source of the 18 T cell receptor beta chains below, sequenced in a study of CDR3 diversity in severe acne. MiXCR, applied by TCRdb to the PCR reads, yields one record per CDR3 protein. The repertoire includes fewer than 90,000 distinct CDR3 sequences, 45% to 55% of them detected once, and around 15% sits in the top ten. The sequenced sample consisted of blood. All receptors derive from a male donor in good health, without acne.

In its sample, this clonotype was seen once. The junction does not match germline at one end; this may be a read error. This chain uses TRBV13 with TRBJ2-7, with no clear D. The CDR3 length is 13 residues. CDR1 PRHDT and CDR2 FYEKMQ come from the germline V gene (reference sequence). CDR3 sequence (DNA): TGCGCCAGCAGCCCCCGTGAGATCTACGAGCAGTACTTC. Protein product: CASSPREIYEQYF.

V and J are TRBV10-3 and TRBJ1-1, with 9 bases identical to TRBD1. There are 14 residues in the CDR3. Germline V lookup: CDR1 ENHRY, CDR2 SYGVKD. V gave up 6 bases and J gave up 4 bases; unmatched junction bases: 6. In DNA form, the CDR3 reads TGTGCCATCAGCACACAGGGGGCGGGCACTGAAGCTTTCTTT. The encoded protein is CAISTQGAGTEAFF.

This clonotype came up a few times. The chain is built from TRBV7-2 and TRBJ1-1, with D perhaps matching TRBD1 (6 bases). Germline CDR1 is SGHTA and CDR2 is FQGNSA. The CDR3 length is 13 residues. The V end was cut by 6 bases, the J end by 0 bases, with 8 bases between. The CDR3, as DNA: TGTGCCAGCAGGCAGGGGATGAACACTGAAGCTTTCTTT. Its translation: CASRQGMNTEAFF. Full variable domain (rest looked up from reference TRBV7-2 and TRBJ1-1): GAGVSQSPSNKVTEKGKDVELRCDPISGHTALYWYRQSLGQGLEFLIYFQGNSAPDKSGLPSDRFSAERTGGSVSTLTIQRTQQEDSAVYLCASRQGMNTEAFFGQGTRLTVV.

This clonotype was seen repeatedly, ten times or more. This chain joins TRBV29-1 and TRBJ1-2; D gene uncertain. This CDR3 comprises 9 residues. The germline CDR1 and CDR2 sequences are SQVTM and ANQGSEA. Trimming stripped 4 bases from V and 8 bases from J, with 5 bases between. The CDR3 protein is CSVVEGYTF. As DNA, the CDR3 is TGCAGCGTTGTAGAGGGCTACACCTTC.

For this clonotype: The junction and the germline gene differ at one end; a read error may be behind it. V and J are TRBV24-1 and TRBJ1-2; no clear D. The CDR3 contains 15 residues. Germline CDR1 KGHDR, CDR2 SFDVKD. The CDR3: CASSLAGVDGRGYTF. The DNA of the CDR3 is TGTGCCAGCAGTTTAGCCGGGGTAGATGGTAGAGGCTACACCTTC.

This rearrangement joins TRBV7-9 to TRBJ2-1; the D gene is possibly TRBD2 (5 bases). Trimming shortened V by 2 bases and J by 13 bases, and 24 bases separated the two germline ends. CDR1 is SEHNR, CDR2 FQNEAQ, per germline (reference sequence). There are 16 residues in the CDR3. Written as DNA, the CDR3 is TGTGCCAGCAGCTTAACGAGGGCCGGAGGTACCGAGACCCAGTTCTTC. Protein: CASSLTRAGGTETQFF.

This clonotype qualifies as medium-sized. The gene calls are TRBV5-6 and TRBJ1-6; D might be TRBD1 (5 bases). Trimming pared 4 bases from V and 6 bases from J, leaving 14 bases between. The CDR3 runs 15 residues. Per the germline V gene, CDR1 is SGHDT and CDR2 is YYEEEE. The CDR3 DNA is TGTGCCAGCAGCGGGGGGACGGAAGGTAATTCACCCCTCCACTTT. It translates to CASSGGTEGNSPLHF.

The rearrangement links TRBV15 to TRBJ2-1; D uncertain. Germline CDR1 LNHNV, CDR2 YYDKDF (reference sequence). V was trimmed by 6 bases and J by 5 bases, leaving 5 bases between them. CDR3 length: 11 amino acids. The CDR3 is CATRKDNEQFF. In DNA form, the CDR3 reads TGTGCCACCAGAAAGGACAATGAGCAGTTCTTC.

This clonotype was seen once. The V gene is TRBV4-1, the J gene TRBJ2-3; D not certain. Deletions cut 1 base from V and 0 bases from J, with 20 bases between. Germline V gene data show CDR1 as MGHRA and CDR2 as YSYEKL. The CDR3 sequence is 19 residues long. As DNA, the CDR3 is TGCGCCAGCAGCCAAGGGAGTCTGGGGTTTGGTTCTAGCACAGATACGCAGTATTTT. Protein sequence: CASSQGSLGFGSSTDTQYF.

The chain carries TRBV7-9 and TRBJ2-5; D gene unclear. Germline CDR1 and CDR2: SEHNR and FQNEAQ (reference sequence). The V and J ends lost 5 bases and 5 bases respectively, with 15 bases between them. This CDR3 is built from 14 residues. The DNA for the CDR3 is TGTGCCAGCAGCCCTCCCATTAGGCGGGAGACCCAGTACTTC. Amino acids: CASSPPIRRETQYF.

CDR3 nucleotides: TGTGCCAGCAGCTTAACGGCAGGGGGTGGCTACACCTTC. This translates into CASSLTAGGGYTF. The chain joins TRBV7-3 to TRBJ1-2; TRBD1 aligns across 7 bases. V was pared by 0 bases and J by 7 bases, with 2 bases of the junction left unmatched. The CDR3 totals 13 residues. Germline lookup yields CDR1 SGHTA and CDR2 FQGTGA.

This clonotype has only a few counts. Sequence at one end of the junction differs from germline and may be a read error. V is TRBV15 and J is TRBJ1-2, with D possibly being TRBD1 (5 bases). Per the germline V gene, CDR1 is LNHNV and CDR2 is YYDKDF (reference sequence). This CDR3 comprises 13 residues. CDR3 amino acids: CATSGDRDGGNTF. DNA of the CDR3: TGTGCCACCAGCGGAGACCGGGACGGGGGAAACACCTTC.

The V gene is TRBV4-1, the J gene TRBJ2-5; 7 bases are a match to TRBD1. The V gene end was trimmed by 3 bases and the J gene end by 7 bases; junction bases not matched to a gene: 11. CDR3 size: 15 residues. The germline V gene encodes CDR1 MGHRA and CDR2 YSYEKL. The CDR3 DNA is TGCGCCAGCAGCCATGAAAGACAGGGACGTCGGACCCAGTACTTC. Translating gives CASSHERQGRRTQYF.

This clonotype was observed many times. The genes are TRBV11-2 and TRBJ2-7; no clear D. The CDR3 is 13 residues long. Trimming removed 5 bases at V and 3 bases at J, with 11 bases between. The germline CDR1 and CDR2 sequences are SGHAT and FQNNGV. CDR3 bases: TGTGCCAGCAGCGGTGGACCAAGCTACGAGCAGTACTTC. Translating it yields CASSGGPSYEQYF.

This rearrangement joins TRBV24-1 to TRBJ2-2; TRBD2 agrees at 9 bases. V trimming: 4 bases; J trimming: 7 bases; junction bases outside the gene matches: 6. CDR3 length: 15 amino acids. Germline values: CDR1 KGHDR, CDR2 SFDVKD. The CDR3 region is CATSDRGSGSGELFF. CDR3 coding DNA: TGTGCCACCAGTGACCGGGGTAGCGGGAGCGGGGAGCTGTTTTTT.

DNA for the CDR3: TGTGCCAGCAGACCCAGCGGGGGTGCACCTCCGTGCTCCTACGAGCAGTACTTC. As protein: CASRPSGGAPPCSYEQYF. The rearrangement joins TRBV7-3 to TRBJ2-7; 8 bases fit TRBD2. Germline loops: CDR1 SGHTA, CDR2 FQGTGA. Trimming at V came to 6 bases and at J to 0 bases, leaving 16 bases not matched to a gene. This CDR3 comprises 18 residues.

This clonotype was found many times. The J gene is TRBJ2-5, the V gene TRBV5-4, with TRBD2 identical over 9 bases. V shed 0 bases, J shed 1 base, and the junction held 4 bases outside the gene matches. Germline values: CDR1 SGHNT, CDR2 YYREEE (reference sequence). The CDR3 extends over 16 amino acids. CDR3 sequence: CASSLALTSGQETQYF. CDR3 sequence (DNA): TGTGCCAGCAGCTTGGCCTTGACTAGCGGCCAAGAGACCCAGTACTTC.

The table lists this clonotype with many counts. The V and J genes are TRBV27 and TRBJ2-5; 7 bases agree with TRBD2. V lost 6 bases to trimming and J lost 3 bases; unmatched junction nucleotides: 4. CDR3 length: 13 amino acids. Germline assignment: CDR1 MNHEY and CDR2 SMNVEV (reference sequence). The CDR3 DNA reads as TGTGCCAGCAGGGCTAGCGGAGAAGAGACCCAGTACTTC. Amino acids: CASRASGEETQYF.